Shown below are 9 T cell receptor beta chains from a single sample sequenced in a study of T cell repertoires in cytomegalovirus infection (dated by TCRdb to the late 2010s). Sequencing relied on an Illumina HiSeq 1500. TCRdb passed the public sequencing reads through fastp at Q25 and MiXCR, retaining productive beta sequences. Each entry is one CDR3 protein sequence, shown with its most common DNA and genes. The sample contains approximately 400,000 distinct CDR3 sequences, 25% to 40% of them found a single time. Roughly an eighth of the sample is in the top ten clones. Sequencing input: PBMCs. The receptors were sampled from a human donor in good health (CMV status not recorded). Some clones in this sample may be carry-over from other donors' samples.

This clonotype was counted a few times. J is TRBJ2-1 and V is TRBV5-5; 11 bases fit TRBD2. The V segment lost 4 bases and the J segment 3 bases; nucleotides outside the gene matches: 9. The CDR3 is 17 residues long. Germline CDR1 reads SGHKS; CDR2 reads YYEKEE (reference sequence). CDR3 bases: TGTGCCAGCAGCCCCGTTGCTAGCGGGGGGAACTACAATGAGCAGTTCTTC. It specifies CASSPVASGGNYNEQFF.

This clonotype appeared once. V is TRBV3-1 and J is TRBJ1-6, with D perhaps matching TRBD1 (5 bases). Trimming cost V 6 bases and J 0 bases, with 18 bases left between them. This CDR3 comprises 18 residues. Germline loops: CDR1 LGHDT, CDR2 YNNKEL (reference sequence). The CDR3 loop reads CASRKGAKEGSYNSPLHF. In DNA form, the CDR3 reads TGTGCCAGCAGAAAAGGGGCGAAGGAGGGCTCCTATAATTCACCCCTCCACTTT.

The V gene is TRBV4-1, the J gene TRBJ1-6; TRBD1 is a possible D gene (5 bases). Trimming removed 4 bases at V and 6 bases at J, with 16 bases between. CDR3 length equals 16 residues. Germline V gene data show CDR1 as MGHRA and CDR2 as YSYEKL. The CDR3 sequence is CASSPREGLLNSPLHF. CDR3 in DNA: TGCGCCAGCAGCCCCCGTGAGGGACTGCTTAATTCACCCCTCCACTTT.

This clonotype appeared a few times. The CDR3 nucleotides are TGTGCCAGCAGCTTAGTCAGCATTAATGAAAAACTGTTTTTT. Its protein is CASSLVSINEKLFF. The chain combines TRBV7-9 with TRBJ1-4; D is unclear. CDR1 and CDR2 (germline): SEHNR, FQNEAQ (reference sequence). V was shortened by 1 base and J by 4 bases, with 7 bases between the two germline ends. This CDR3 has 14 amino acids. Filled out from reference TRBV7-9 and TRBJ1-4, the complete variable domain reads DTGVSQNPRHKITKRGQNVTFRCDPISEHNRLYWYRQTLGQGPEFLTYFQNEAQLEKSRLLSDRFSAERPKGSFSTLEIQRTEQGDSAMYLCASSLVSINEKLFFGSGTQLSVL.

For this clonotype: This may stem from a read error, because a much larger clone lies one nucleotide away. A read error is likely, as this CDR3 ends without the conserved phenylalanine or tryptophan. The genes are TRBV7-9 and TRBJ2-1; D perhaps matches TRBD1 (7 bases). Trimming removed 7 bases at V and 5 bases at J, with 21 bases between. CDR3 length: 16 residues. Per germline, CDR1 SEHNR and CDR2 FQNEAQ (reference sequence). CDR3 region: CASTPRIGRGDNEQFL. Here the CDR3 DNA reads TGTGCCAGCACCCCCCGGATTGGCAGGGGGGACAATGAGCAGTTCTTA.

V is TRBV5-4 and J is TRBJ2-2, with a tentative D call TRBD2 (7 bases). Germline V lookup: CDR1 SGHNT, CDR2 YYREEE (reference sequence). V lost 1 base and J 7 bases, leaving 11 bases between the germline ends. There are 14 residues in the CDR3. Here the CDR3 reads CASSLRGGFGELFF. CDR3 sequence (DNA): TGTGCCAGCAGCTTGAGGGGGGGCTTCGGGGAGCTGTTTTTT.

The CDR3 sequence: CASSPQRGSGTDTQYF. Here the CDR3 DNA reads TGTGCCAGCAGCCCGCAGCGGGGGTCGGGGACAGATACGCAGTATTTT. The V and J genes are TRBV4-2 and TRBJ2-3; 8 bases are a match to TRBD2. CDR1 and CDR2 from the germline V gene are LGHNA and YNFKEQ. V lost 4 bases, J lost 3 bases, and 9 bases stayed unmatched. There are 16 residues in the CDR3.

This clonotype was counted many times. The chain's CDR3 is CASRRWTGATTSYNEQFF. In DNA, the CDR3 is TGTGCCAGCCGTCGTTGGACAGGGGCTACGACCTCCTACAATGAGCAGTTCTTC. The chain carries TRBV7-2 and TRBJ2-1; 9 bases fit TRBD1. The J segment lost 0 bases and the V segment lost 8 bases, leaving 14 bases of the junction unmatched. The CDR3 runs 18 residues. From germline, CDR1 is SGHTA and CDR2 FQGNSA.

V and J are TRBV6-2 or TRBV6-3 and TRBJ1-1, with 9 bases aligning to TRBD1. Germline values: CDR1 MNHEY, CDR2 SVGEGT. The CDR3 contains 15 residues. With V trimmed by 6 bases and J by 7 bases, 12 bases remained unmatched. The CDR3 DNA is TGTGCCAGCAGGACAGACACAGGGGGCCTACTTGAAGCTTTCTTT. Amino acid sequence: CASRTDTGGLLEAFF.